This T cell receptor beta chain stems from a study of response to subunit inactivated influenza vaccine. In TCRdb, the RT-PCR reads were re-called with MiXCR into one record per CDR3 protein. The sample records more than 550,000 distinct CDR3 sequences, around 10% being singletons. The CDR3 is 17 amino acids. Per germline, CDR1 MNHNS and CDR2 SASEGT. With 3 bases clipped from V and 9 bases from J, the junction kept 19 bases outside the gene matches. These data also featured in a second study, about T cells expressing NK-cell markers. This second report adds: The TCR beta cDNA came from 5'RACE template switching with UMIs. It was sorted CD3+CD56-NKG2C+, CD3+CD56+NKG2C- and CD3+CD56+NKG2C+ T cells that provided the TCR beta repertoires. Each of roughly 6 donors carried dominant NKG2C+ clonotypes accounting for roughly 1.0-8% of CD8+ T cells. Where four donors were concerned, these clonotypes also led the CD3+CD56-NKG2C+ fraction. Clarity on HCMV specificity was lacking for the expanded NKG2C+ T cell clones.

The chain recombines TRBV6-1 with TRBJ1-2; 7 nucleotides line up with TRBD1. The sample in question was PBMCs from blood, obtained on the day of vaccination. This TCR came from a man in his fifties or sixties who received an inactivated influenza vaccine. CDR3 region: CASSDLGQTFLYKSYTF. In DNA form, the CDR3 reads TGTGCCAGCAGTGATCTGGGACAGACCTTCCTCTATAAGAGCTACACCTTC.